This T cell receptor (beta chain) was sequenced during a study of response to subunit inactivated influenza vaccine. Study-level points and caveats: The authors put forward the suggestion that each seasonal influenza vaccination may bring in only a limited number of new T cells.

In this sample, this clonotype turned up a few times. Its matching antigen is unknown. The germline V gene encodes CDR1 KGHSY and CDR2 FQNENV. The CDR3 is 14 amino acids. V was pared by 0 bases and J by 3 bases, with 8 bases between. TCRdb recomputed calls from the RT-PCR reads with MiXCR, one row per CDR3 protein. The sample consists of about 530,000 distinct CDR3 sequences, about 11% of them appearing once. This receptor was taken from a man over 45 who received an inactivated influenza vaccine. The rearrangement links TRBV16 to TRBJ1-2; a possible D gene is TRBD1 (6 bases). Sequenced here: PBMCs from blood, sampled on the day of vaccination. The CDR3 loop is CASSQSAGDYGYTF. CDR3 sequence (DNA): TGTGCCAGCAGCCAATCGGCAGGGGACTATGGCTACACCTTC.